A single T cell receptor beta chain is shown here with its context. Its antigen remains unidentified. CD8 cells classed as naive were CD45RO-negative and positively selected for CCR7, excluding terminally differentiated effector memory CD45RA+ cells. The germline gives CDR1 SQVTM, CDR2 ANQGSEA. The CDR3 length is 13 residues. The J segment lost 3 bases and the V segment lost 8 bases, leaving 7 bases of the junction unmatched. Libraries were prepared by immunoSEQ multiplex PCR; TCRdb keeps only in-frame clonotypes and omits some of them. The sample lists about 680,000 clones, about 91% seen once, with roughly 24% in the top ten. The data originate from a study of shared clonotypes between healthy human individuals. General study results and limits: Among non-shared clonotypes, generation probabilities were lower than among those shared by all four donors.

J is TRBJ2-1 and V is TRBV29-1; TRBD2 matches 7 bases. The sample taken for sequencing was naive CD8+ T cells sorted from blood. The clonotype was recovered from a man aged 25 to 40 in good health. The CDR3 DNA sequence: TGCAGCTGGACTAGTAGGGACTACAATGAGCAGTTCTTC. This translates into CSWTSRDYNEQFF.